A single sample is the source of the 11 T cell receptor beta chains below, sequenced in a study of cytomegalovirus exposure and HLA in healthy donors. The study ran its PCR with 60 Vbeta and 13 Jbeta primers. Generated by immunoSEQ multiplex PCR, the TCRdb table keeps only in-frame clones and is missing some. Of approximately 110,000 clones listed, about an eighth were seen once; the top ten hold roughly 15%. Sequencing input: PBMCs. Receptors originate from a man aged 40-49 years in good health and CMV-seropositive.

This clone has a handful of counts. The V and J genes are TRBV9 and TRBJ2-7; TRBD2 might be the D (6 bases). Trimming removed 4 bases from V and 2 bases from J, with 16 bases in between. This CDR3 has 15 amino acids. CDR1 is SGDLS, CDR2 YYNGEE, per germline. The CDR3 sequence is CASSPSPRGTYEQYF. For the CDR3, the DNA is TGTGCCAGCAGCCCCTCTCCTCGGGGGACCTACGAGCAGTACTTC.

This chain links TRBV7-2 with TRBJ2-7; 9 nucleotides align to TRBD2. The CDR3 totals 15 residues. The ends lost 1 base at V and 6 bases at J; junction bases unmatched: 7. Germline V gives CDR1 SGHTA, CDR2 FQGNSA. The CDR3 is CASSLGGSGRAEQYF. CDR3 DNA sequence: TGTGCCAGCAGCTTAGGTGGTAGCGGGAGAGCCGAGCAGTACTTC. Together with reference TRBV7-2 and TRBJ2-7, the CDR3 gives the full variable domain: GAGVSQSPSNKVTEKGKDVELRCDPISGHTALYWYRQSLGQGLEFLIYFQGNSAPDKSGLPSDRFSAERTGGSVSTLTIQRTQQEDSAVYLCASSLGGSGRAEQYFGPGTRLTVT.

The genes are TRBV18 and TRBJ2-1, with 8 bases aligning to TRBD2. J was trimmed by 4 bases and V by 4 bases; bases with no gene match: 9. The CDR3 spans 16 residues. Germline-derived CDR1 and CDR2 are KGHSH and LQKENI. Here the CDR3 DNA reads TGTGCCAGCTCACGATCCGGGACTAGGATATACAATGAGCAGTTCTTC. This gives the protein CASSRSGTRIYNEQFF.

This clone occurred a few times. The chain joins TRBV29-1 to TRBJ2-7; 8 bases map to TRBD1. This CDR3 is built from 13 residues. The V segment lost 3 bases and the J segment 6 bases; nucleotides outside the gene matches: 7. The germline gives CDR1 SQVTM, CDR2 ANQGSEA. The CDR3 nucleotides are TGCAGCGTTGATGGGGCAGGGGGCGGCGAGCAGTACTTC. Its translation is CSVDGAGGGEQYF.

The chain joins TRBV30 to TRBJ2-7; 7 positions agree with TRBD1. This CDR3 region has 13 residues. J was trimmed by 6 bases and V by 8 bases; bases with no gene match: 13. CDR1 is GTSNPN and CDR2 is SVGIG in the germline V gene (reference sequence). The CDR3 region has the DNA TGTGCCGGTAACAGGGGCCCGACCCCCGAGCAGTACTTC. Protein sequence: CAGNRGPTPEQYF. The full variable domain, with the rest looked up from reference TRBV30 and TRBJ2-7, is SQTIHQWPATLVQPVGSPLSLECTVEGTSNPNLYWYRQAAGRGLQLLFYSVGIGQISSEVPQNLSASRPQDRQFILSSKKLLLSDSGFYLCAGNRGPTPEQYFGPGTRLTVT.

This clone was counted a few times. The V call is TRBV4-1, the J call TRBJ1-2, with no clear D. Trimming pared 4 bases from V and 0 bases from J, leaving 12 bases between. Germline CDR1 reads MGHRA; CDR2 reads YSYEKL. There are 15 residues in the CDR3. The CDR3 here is CASSLATLSNYGYTF. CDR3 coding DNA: TGCGCCAGCAGCCTCGCGACATTATCTAACTATGGCTACACCTTC.

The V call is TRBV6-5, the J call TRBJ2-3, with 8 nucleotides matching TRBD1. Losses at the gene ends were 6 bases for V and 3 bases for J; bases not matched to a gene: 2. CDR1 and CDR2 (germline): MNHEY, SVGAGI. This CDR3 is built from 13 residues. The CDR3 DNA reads TGTGCCAGCAGCCGGACAGGGACAGATACGCAGTATTTT. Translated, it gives CASSRTGTDTQYF.

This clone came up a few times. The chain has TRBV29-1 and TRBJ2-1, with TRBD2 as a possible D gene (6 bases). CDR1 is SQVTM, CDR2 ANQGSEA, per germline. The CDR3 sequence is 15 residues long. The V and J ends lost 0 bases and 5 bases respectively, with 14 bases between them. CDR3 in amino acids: CSVEDFRGSNNEQFF. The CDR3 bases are TGCAGCGTTGAAGATTTCCGGGGGAGTAACAATGAGCAGTTCTTC.

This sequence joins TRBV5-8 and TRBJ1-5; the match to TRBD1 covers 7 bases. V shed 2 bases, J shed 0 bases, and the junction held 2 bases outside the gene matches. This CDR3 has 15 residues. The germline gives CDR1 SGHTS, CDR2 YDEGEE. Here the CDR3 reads CASSLGTVSNQPQHF. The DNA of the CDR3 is TGTGCCAGCAGCTTAGGGACAGTTAGCAATCAGCCCCAGCATTTT. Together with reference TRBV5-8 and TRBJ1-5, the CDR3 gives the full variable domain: EAGVTQSPTHLIKTRGQQATLRCSPISGHTSVYWYQQALGLGLQFLLWYDEGEERNRGNFPPRFSGRQFPNYSSELNVNALELEDSALYLCASSLGTVSNQPQHFGDGTRLSIL.

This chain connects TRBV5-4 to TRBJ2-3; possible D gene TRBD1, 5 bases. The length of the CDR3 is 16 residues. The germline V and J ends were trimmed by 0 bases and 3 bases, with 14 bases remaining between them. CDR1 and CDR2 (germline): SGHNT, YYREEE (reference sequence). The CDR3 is CASSLVAGLRTDTQYF. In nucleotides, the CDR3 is TGTGCCAGCAGCTTGGTTGCAGGGTTGAGGACAGATACGCAGTATTTT.

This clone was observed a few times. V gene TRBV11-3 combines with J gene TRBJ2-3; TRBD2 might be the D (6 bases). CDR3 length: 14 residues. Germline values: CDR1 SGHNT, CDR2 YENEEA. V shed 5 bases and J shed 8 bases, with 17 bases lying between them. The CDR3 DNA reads TGTGCCAGCAGCCCTCGGGGCGGGAAGGGTACGCAGTATTTT. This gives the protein CASSPRGGKGTQYF.